This T cell receptor beta chain was recovered during a study of cytotoxic CD8 clonotypes in ibrutinib-treated CLL. Only in-frame clones appear in the TCRdb table, and some are missing; sequencing was by immunoSEQ multiplex PCR. In the table there are about 97,000 clones, approximately 77% of which are singletons. This CDR3 region has 14 residues. Germline assignment: CDR1 MNHNY and CDR2 SVGAGI (reference sequence). With 6 bases clipped from V and 2 bases from J, the junction kept 3 bases outside the gene matches. The source material was PBMCs, sampled after 24 months of ibrutinib treatment. The chain joins TRBV6-6 to TRBJ2-1; 8 bases are a match to TRBD2. This TCR was recovered from a human donor with chronic lymphocytic leukemia. The DNA for the CDR3 is TGTGCCAGCAGCACTAGCGGAGCCTACAATGAGCAGTTCTTC. It codes for CASSTSGAYNEQFF.